The 7 T cell receptor beta chains presented below share a single source sample, sequenced in a study of T cell responses to AZD1222 COVID-19 vaccine. The assay was immunoSEQ multiplex PCR, and TCRdb's table has in-frame clones only and misses some. The table records roughly 180,000 clones, 87% of them present only once. The material was peripheral blood, obtained on day 0 of AZD1222 vaccination. Receptor source: an adult in good health.

The chain recombines TRBV7-3 with TRBJ2-1, with 7 nucleotides matching TRBD2. V lost 3 bases to trimming and J lost 6 bases; unmatched junction nucleotides: 2. CDR1 is SGHTA, CDR2 FQGTGA, per germline. The CDR3 is made up of 13 amino acids. The CDR3 sequence: CASSFRGSNEQFF. The CDR3 DNA follows: TGTGCCAGCAGCTTCCGCGGGAGCAATGAGCAGTTCTTC.

The chain combines TRBV7-2 with TRBJ2-1; D not certain. Germline V gene data show CDR1 as SGHTA and CDR2 as FQGNSA. The CDR3 has 13 residues. V was cut by 5 bases and J by 7 bases, with 12 bases left in between. The DNA of the CDR3 is TGTGCCAGCAGCCCGAGCAGGTTGAATGAGCAGTTCTTC. Translation: CASSPSRLNEQFF.

This chain joins TRBV9 and TRBJ1-2, with D uncertain. The CDR3 has 17 residues. Between the trimmed V and J ends, which lost 1 base and 0 bases, there was a span of 16 bases. In germline, CDR1 is SGDLS, CDR2 YYNGEE. The CDR3 protein is CASSVTPIDGANYGYTF. CDR3 in DNA: TGTGCCAGCAGCGTAACTCCTATCGACGGAGCTAACTATGGCTACACCTTC.

The genes are TRBV29-1 and TRBJ1-2; 7 bases agree with TRBD1. There are 12 residues in the CDR3. The germline gives CDR1 SQVTM, CDR2 ANQGSEA. The J segment lost 8 bases and the V segment lost 6 bases, leaving 9 bases of the junction unmatched. The CDR3: CSVATGVQGYTF. CDR3 DNA: TGCAGCGTGGCTACAGGGGTACAGGGCTACACCTTC.

The V gene is TRBV12-2, the J gene TRBJ1-4; the table's D call TRBD1 went unverified against the DNA. TRBV12-2 is marked as a pseudogene. The CDR3 length is 16 residues. In DNA form, the CDR3 reads TGTGCAAGTCGCTTACGGGGGACAGAGCATAATGAAAAACTGTTTTTT. It is translated as CASRLRGTEHNEKLFF.

The V and J genes are TRBV15 and TRBJ2-7; TRBD2 matches 13 bases. Germline CDR1 LNHNV, CDR2 YYDKDF (reference sequence). J was trimmed by 2 bases and V by 0 bases; bases with no gene match: 4. The length of the CDR3 is 17 residues. The CDR3 nucleotides are TGTGCCACCAGCAGAGAACGGGGACTAGCGGGGCCCTACGAGCAGTACTTC. It encodes CATSRERGLAGPYEQYF.

The genes are TRBV10-1 and TRBJ2-3; D unclear. V was cut by 3 bases and J by 5 bases, with 9 bases left in between. The CDR3 consists of 13 residues. From germline, CDR1 is WNHNN and CDR2 SYGVQD (reference sequence). The CDR3 DNA is TGCGCCAGCAGTGAAGAGTTACAAGATACGCAGTATTTT. Its protein is CASSEELQDTQYF.